This T cell receptor beta chain was documented in a study of T-cell reconstitution after alpha-beta-depleted transplantation in children. The CDR3 is 14 residues long. In germline, CDR1 is SGHRS, CDR2 YFSETQ. V dropped 6 bases and J dropped 5; count of bases not matched to a gene: 10. This clonotype was seen many times. For TCRbeta, the library was prepared with unique molecular identifiers. TCRdb ran MiXCR on the PCR reads and lists one entry per CDR3 protein. The table has about 360,000 distinct CDR3 sequences, about an eighth seen once. The clonotype was recovered from a human donor who donated a stem cell graft to a child with Fanconi anemia. The chain has TRBV5-1 and TRBJ2-5; 7 nucleotides align to TRBD2. Sequences were derived from PBMCs, sampled from the stem cell graft. The CDR3 region is CASTRGELGETQYF. Written as DNA, the CDR3 is TGCGCCAGCACCCGGGGGGAGCTGGGCGAGACCCAGTACTTC.